Sequencing of this T cell receptor beta chain was carried out in a study of cytomegalovirus exposure and HLA in healthy donors. Germline CDR1 and CDR2: GTSNPN and SVGIG (reference sequence). The CDR3 loop spans 12 amino acids. With 0 bases removed from V and 8 bases from J, the gap between germline ends came to 10 bases. On this clone: What it recognizes is unknown.

The PCR had 60 Vbeta and 13 Jbeta primers. Libraries were prepared by immunoSEQ multiplex PCR; TCRdb keeps only in-frame clonotypes and omits some of them. Counted here are some 190,000 clones, 80% to 90% occurring once; the ten biggest clones make up 1% to 1.5%. Study results and limitations: Earlier analysis yielded a pattern in which most TCR beta V segments were productive about 90% or about 30% of the time. In a later analysis, the majority of CMV-associated beta chains seemingly showed HLA restriction. Presence/absence comparisons presumed near-even sequencing depth among donors. There were some V segments, including TRBV6-2 and TRBV6-3, excluded as indistinguishable.

The TCR comes from a man aged 30-40 years in good health and CMV-seronegative. This rearrangement joins TRBV30 to TRBJ1-2, with D perhaps TRBD1 (6 bases). The sequencing input was PBMCs. CDR3: CAWSVGGGGYTF. The CDR3 DNA follows: TGTGCCTGGAGTGTAGGGGGGGGCGGCTACACCTTC.